These T cell receptor beta chains were read from a single sample in a study of T cell changes during pregnancy in multiple sclerosis. The repertoire was sequenced with immunoSEQ multiplex PCR; TCRdb's copy has only in-frame clones and lacks some. The table lists 90,000 to 95,000 clones, 75% to 95% of them singletons. The material was peripheral blood, obtained before pregnancy. All receptors come from a female donor with multiple sclerosis, enrolled in a pregnancy study. The CDR3 runs from the conserved cysteine through the conserved F or W. D genes are given only for firm matches. A row's size may be missing; if present it is once, few, many or a size class.

clone_size	d_call	v_call	j_call	cdr3_aa	cdr3_nt
.	.	TRBV7-3	TRBJ2-7	CASSLGTAYEQYF	TGTGCCAGCAGCTTAGGTACAGCCTACGAGCAGTACTTC
.	TRBD1	TRBV5-4	TRBJ2-2	CASSNRRDRVSIGELFF	TGTGCCAGCAGCAACCGCCGGGACAGGGTTTCAATCGGGGAGCTGTTTTTT
.	.	TRBV7-2	TRBJ1-1	CASSPTNTEAFF	TGTGCCAGCAGCCCTACGAACACTGAAGCTTTCTTT
.	.	TRBV15	TRBJ2-2	CATSRGGGGELFF	TGTGCCACCAGCAGAGGAGGCGGCGGGGAGCTGTTTTTT
.	TRBD2	TRBV19	TRBJ2-1	CASSITSGTYNEQFF	TGTGCCAGTAGTATAACTAGCGGAACCTACAATGAGCAGTTCTTC
once	.	TRBV6-5	TRBJ1-3	CASSYVRSGNTIYF	TGTGCCAGCAGTTACGTCCGCTCTGGAAACACCATATATTTT
.	.	TRBV19	TRBJ1-3	CASSSTAFVSGNTIYF	TGTGCCAGTAGTTCAACAGCTTTTGTTTCTGGAAACACCATATATTTT
.	TRBD1	TRBV9	TRBJ1-2	CASSSRQGFGYTF	TGTGCCAGCAGCTCTCGACAGGGATTCGGCTACACCTTC
.	.	TRBV5-1	TRBJ1-5	CASSFDGGQPQHF	TGCGCCAGCAGCTTCGACGGGGGTCAGCCCCAGCATTTT
.	.	TRBV2	TRBJ1-1	CATRTQGAEAFF	TGTGCCACCAGGACCCAGGGCGCTGAAGCTTTCTTT
.	TRBD1	TRBV27	TRBJ2-7	CASSLRGREQYF	TGTGCCAGCAGTTTAAGGGGGCGGGAGCAGTACTTC
.	.	TRBV28	TRBJ2-7	CASRLGPYEQYF	TGTGCCAGCAGATTGGGCCCATACGAGCAGTACTTC
.	.	TRBV5-6	TRBJ2-7	CASSLAETVYEQYF	TGTGCCAGCAGCTTGGCCGAGACAGTCTACGAGCAGTACTTC
.	.	TRBV30	TRBJ2-7	CAWTTEGQLSYEQYF	TGTGCCTGGACGACGGAAGGACAACTTTCCTACGAGCAGTACTTC
.	.	TRBV6-1	TRBJ1-2	CASSGDTVIPNYGYTF	TGTGCCAGCAGTGGAGATACTGTCATTCCTAACTATGGCTACACCTTC
.	.	TRBV7-9	TRBJ2-6	CASSSNSGANVLTF	TGTGCCAGCAGTTCCAATTCTGGGGCCAACGTCCTGACTTTC
.	.	TRBV9	TRBJ1-1	CASSAGLQGIGAFF	TGTGCCAGCAGCGCCGGGTTACAGGGAATTGGAGCTTTCTTT
.	.	TRBV27	TRBJ2-3	CASRFTGTDTQYF	TGTGCCAGCAGATTCACAGGGACAGATACGCAGTATTTT
.	.	TRBV4-1	TRBJ1-2	CASTTAGGPHGYTF	TGCGCCAGCACCACGGCCGGGGGACCCCATGGCTACACCTTC
.	.	TRBV7-6	TRBJ2-7	CASSLMTFASSYEQYF	TGTGCCAGCAGCCTAATGACATTTGCTTCATCCTACGAGCAGTACTTC
.	TRBD1	TRBV4-3	TRBJ2-1	CASSQGGTGGSNEQFF	TGCGCCAGCAGCCAGGGTGGGACAGGGGGTAGCAATGAGCAGTTCTTC
.	.	TRBV30	TRBJ1-3	CAWKGRPFAGNTIYF	TGTGCCTGGAAAGGCAGGCCCTTTGCTGGAAACACCATATATTTT
.	TRBD1	TRBV30	TRBJ2-1	CAWSRGQGDYNEQFF	TGTGCCTGGAGTAGAGGCCAGGGGGACTACAATGAGCAGTTCTTC
.	.	TRBV20-1	TRBJ2-3	CSADALATQYF	TGCAGTGCTGACGCGCTAGCTACGCAGTATTTT
.	.	TRBV6-1	TRBJ1-1	CALSSRVLGNTEAFF	TGTGCCCTCTCCTCCCGGGTTCTCGGGAACACTGAAGCTTTCTTT
once	TRBD2	TRBV28	TRBJ2-1	CASLGEGQFF	TGTGCCAGTTTAGGGGAGGGGCAGTTCTTC
.	.	TRBV7-9	TRBJ1-2	CASSSTGRTDYGYTF	TGTGCCAGCAGCTCCACCGGGAGGACAGACTATGGCTACACCTTC
.	.	TRBV29-1	TRBJ1-1	CSVAGHPNTEAFF	TGCAGCGTTGCGGGACATCCGAACACTGAAGCTTTCTTT
once	TRBD1	TRBV19	TRBJ2-7	CASSKIGDRGYEQYF	TGTGCCAGTAGTAAAATAGGGGACAGAGGGTACGAGCAGTACTTC
.	TRBD1	TRBV6-5	TRBJ2-2	CASSYNRGPTGELFF	TGTGCCAGCAGTTATAACAGGGGACCAACCGGGGAGCTGTTTTTT
.	TRBD2	TRBV6-5	TRBJ2-7	CASSYAGGLSYEQYF	TGTGCCAGCAGTTACGCGGGAGGGCTTTCCTACGAGCAGTACTTC
.	.	TRBV28	TRBJ2-7	CASSRSGLQSYEQYF	TGTGCCAGCAGCAGATCGGGACTCCAATCCTACGAGCAGTACTTC
.	.	TRBV28	TRBJ2-3	CASSRGAQDTQYF	TGTGCCAGCAGTCGGGGGGCGCAAGATACGCAGTATTTT
.	TRBD2	TRBV7-3	TRBJ2-1	CASSFSGSGQFF	TGTGCCAGCAGTTTTAGCGGGAGCGGGCAGTTCTTC
.	.	TRBV4-3	TRBJ2-3	CASSQELGGASTDTQYF	TGCGCCAGCAGCCAAGAACTAGGGGGGGCGAGCACAGATACGCAGTATTTT
.	.	TRBV19	TRBJ2-7	CASKVSGLSYEQYF	TGTGCCAGTAAAGTCTCAGGACTCTCCTACGAGCAGTACTTC
.	.	TRBV28	TRBJ2-1	CASSTGQFNEQFF	TGTGCCAGCTCCACTGGACAGTTCAATGAGCAGTTCTTC
.	TRBD1	TRBV18	TRBJ2-7	CASSQETGSTYEQYF	TGTGCCAGCTCACAGGAGACAGGGAGCACCTACGAGCAGTACTTC
once	TRBD2	TRBV14	TRBJ2-3	CASSQDGGRGTDTQYF	TGTGCCAGCAGCCAAGATGGCGGGAGAGGCACAGATACGCAGTATTTT
.	.	TRBV28	TRBJ1-1	CASSHLRGAGTEAFF	TGTGCCAGCAGTCACCTTCGGGGGGCGGGCACTGAAGCTTTCTTT
.	TRBD1	TRBV7-9	TRBJ1-3	CASSFGGGDGNTIYF	TGTGCCAGCAGCTTCGGAGGGGGCGATGGAAACACCATATATTTT
once	.	TRBV7-8	TRBJ1-2	CASSLTNTMGAANYGYTF	TGTGCCAGCAGCTTAACTAATACCATGGGGGCGGCTAACTATGGCTACACCTTC
.	.	TRBV13	TRBJ2-7	CASSLEGVTLYEQYF	TGTGCCAGCAGCTTAGAGGGGGTCACCCTCTACGAGCAGTACTTC
.	TRBD2	TRBV2	TRBJ2-7	CAMHTSGGGYEQYF	TGTGCCATGCACACTAGCGGGGGTGGATACGAGCAGTACTTC
few	.	TRBV12-5	TRBJ1-5	CASGIDQPQHF	TGTGCTAGTGGTATAGATCAGCCCCAGCATTTT
.	.	TRBV7-9	TRBJ1-1	CASSVLRVTEAFF	TGTGCCAGCAGCGTGCTCAGGGTTACTGAAGCTTTCTTT